This T cell receptor (beta chain) appears in the sequencing data of a study of T cell clones after liver transplantation. Looking at the study overall: Blood was drawn pre-transplant, before withdrawal, and after full or failed withdrawal.

Profiled with immunoSEQ multiplex PCR; TCRdb holds only in-frame clones, not every one. Here the sample spans roughly 100,000 clones, roughly four fifths being singletons. The CDR3 contains 11 residues. CDR1 and CDR2 from the germline V gene are DFQATT and SNEGSKA (reference sequence). V shed 0 bases and J 10 bases; nucleotides not matched to a gene: 3. The clonotype originates from a human donor who received a liver transplant. This chain links TRBV20-1 with TRBJ2-7; TRBD2 aligns across 7 bases. The sample consisted of CD4+ T cells from blood, taken before liver transplant. CDR3 residues: CSARDGGLQYF. The CDR3 nucleotides read TGCAGTGCTAGAGATGGGGGACTACAGTACTTC.